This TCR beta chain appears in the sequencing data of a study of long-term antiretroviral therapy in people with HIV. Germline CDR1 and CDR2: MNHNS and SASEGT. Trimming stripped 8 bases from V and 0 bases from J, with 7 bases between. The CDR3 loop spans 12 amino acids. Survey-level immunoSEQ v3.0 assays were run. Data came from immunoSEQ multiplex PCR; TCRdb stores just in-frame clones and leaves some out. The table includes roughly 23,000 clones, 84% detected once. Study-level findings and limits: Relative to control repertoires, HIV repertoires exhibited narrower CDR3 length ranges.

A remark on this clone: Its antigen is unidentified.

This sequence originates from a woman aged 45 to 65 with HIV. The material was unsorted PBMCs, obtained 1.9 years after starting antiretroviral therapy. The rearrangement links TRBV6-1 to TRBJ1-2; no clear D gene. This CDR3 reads CASSRTNYGYTF. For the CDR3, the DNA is TGTGCCAGCTCCAGAACTAACTATGGCTACACCTTC.